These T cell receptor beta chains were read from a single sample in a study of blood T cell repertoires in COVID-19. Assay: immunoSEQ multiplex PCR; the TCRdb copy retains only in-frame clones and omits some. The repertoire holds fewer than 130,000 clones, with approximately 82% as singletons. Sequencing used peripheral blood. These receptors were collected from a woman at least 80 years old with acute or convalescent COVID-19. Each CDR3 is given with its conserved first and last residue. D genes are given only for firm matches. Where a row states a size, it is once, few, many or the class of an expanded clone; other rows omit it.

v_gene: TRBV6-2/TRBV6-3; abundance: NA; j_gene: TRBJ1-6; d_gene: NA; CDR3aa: CASSPDSGVSPLHF; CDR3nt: TGTGCCAGCAGTCCCGACAGTGGAGTATCACCCCTCCACTTT
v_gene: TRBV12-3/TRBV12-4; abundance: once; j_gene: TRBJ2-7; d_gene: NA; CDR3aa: CASSLGPEQYF; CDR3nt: TGTGCCAGCAGTTTAGGGCCCGAGCAGTACTTC
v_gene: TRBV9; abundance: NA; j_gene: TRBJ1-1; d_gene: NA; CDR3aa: CASSVDVTGVTEAFF; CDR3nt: TGTGCCAGCAGCGTAGACGTAACGGGGGTGACTGAAGCTTTCTTT
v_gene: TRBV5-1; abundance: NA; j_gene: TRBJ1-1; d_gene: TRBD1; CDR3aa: CASSSEQGAPSTEAFF; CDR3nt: TGCGCCAGCAGCTCGGAACAGGGGGCGCCGAGCACTGAAGCTTTCTTT
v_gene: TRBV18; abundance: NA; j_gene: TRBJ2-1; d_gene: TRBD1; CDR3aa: CASSFQGADLGEQFF; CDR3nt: TGTGCCAGCTCATTCCAGGGGGCGGATTTAGGTGAGCAGTTCTTC
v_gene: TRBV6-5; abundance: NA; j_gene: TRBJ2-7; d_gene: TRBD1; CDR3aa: CASSPPRGQVYEQYF; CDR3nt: TGTGCCAGCAGTCCTCCACGGGGACAGGTCTACGAGCAGTACTTC
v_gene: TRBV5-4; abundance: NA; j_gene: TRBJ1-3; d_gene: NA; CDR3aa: CASSLGQITSGNTIYF; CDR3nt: TGTGCCAGCAGCTTGGGACAGATAACCTCTGGAAACACCATATATTTT
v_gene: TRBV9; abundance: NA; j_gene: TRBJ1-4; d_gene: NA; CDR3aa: CASSVGQGQTNEKLFF; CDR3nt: TGTGCCAGCAGCGTAGGGCAGGGTCAGACTAATGAAAAACTGTTTTTT
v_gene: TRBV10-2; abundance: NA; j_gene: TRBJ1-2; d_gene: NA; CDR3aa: CASSDRGPIYGYTF; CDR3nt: TGCGCCAGCAGTGACAGAGGCCCCATCTATGGCTACACCTTC
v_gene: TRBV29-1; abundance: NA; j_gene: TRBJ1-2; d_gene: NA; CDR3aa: CSVEDRRGTYGYTF; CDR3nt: TGCAGCGTTGAAGATCGGAGAGGAACCTATGGCTACACCTTC
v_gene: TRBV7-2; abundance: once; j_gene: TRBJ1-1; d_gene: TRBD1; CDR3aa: CASSAGQGNTEAFF; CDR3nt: TGTGCCAGCAGCGCCGGACAGGGGAACACTGAAGCTTTCTTT
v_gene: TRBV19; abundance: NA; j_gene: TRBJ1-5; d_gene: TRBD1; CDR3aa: CASSPDRGDYSNQPQHF; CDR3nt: TGTGCCAGTAGTCCGGACAGGGGCGATTATAGCAATCAGCCCCAGCATTTT
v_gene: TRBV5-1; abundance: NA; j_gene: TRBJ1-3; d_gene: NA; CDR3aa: CASSLGDSGNTIYF; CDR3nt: TGCGCCAGCAGCTTAGGGGATTCTGGAAACACCATATATTTT
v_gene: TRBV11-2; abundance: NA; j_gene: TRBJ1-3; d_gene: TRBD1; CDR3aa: CASSWDRAGNTIYF; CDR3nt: TGTGCCAGCAGCTGGGACAGGGCTGGAAACACCATATATTTT
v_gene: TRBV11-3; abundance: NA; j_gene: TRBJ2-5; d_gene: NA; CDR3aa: CASSLGIRETQYF; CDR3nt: TGTGCCAGCAGCTTAGGAATTAGAGAGACCCAGTACTTC
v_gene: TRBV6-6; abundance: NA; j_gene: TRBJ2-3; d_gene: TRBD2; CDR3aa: CASSPTSQRGVPDTQYF; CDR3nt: TGTGCCAGCAGTCCCACTTCCCAGCGGGGGGTACCCGATACGCAGTATTTT
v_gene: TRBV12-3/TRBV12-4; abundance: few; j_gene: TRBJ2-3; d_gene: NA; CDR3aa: CASSSGLDTQYF; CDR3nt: TGTGCCAGCAGTTCAGGGTTAGATACGCAGTATTTT
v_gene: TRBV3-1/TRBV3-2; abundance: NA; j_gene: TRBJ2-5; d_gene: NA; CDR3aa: CASSQNRGLETQYF; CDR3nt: TGTGCCAGCAGCCAGAATCGGGGTCTAGAGACCCAGTACTTC
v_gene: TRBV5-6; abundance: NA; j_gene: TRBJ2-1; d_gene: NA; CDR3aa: CASSLTFSGVGRDEQFF; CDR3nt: TGTGCCAGCAGCCTCACATTTAGCGGTGTCGGTCGCGATGAGCAGTTCTTC
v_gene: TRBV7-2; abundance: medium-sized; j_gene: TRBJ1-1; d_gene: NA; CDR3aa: CASSLVAVGSEAFF; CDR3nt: TGTGCCAGCAGCTTAGTAGCCGTAGGTTCTGAAGCTTTCTTT
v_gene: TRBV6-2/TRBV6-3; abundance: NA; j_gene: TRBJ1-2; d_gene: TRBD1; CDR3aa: CASSSLDRAYGYTF; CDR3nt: TGTGCCAGCAGTTCTTTGGACAGGGCTTATGGCTACACCTTC
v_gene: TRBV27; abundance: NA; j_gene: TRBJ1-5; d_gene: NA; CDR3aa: CASSLTVGNQPQHF; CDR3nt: TGTGCCAGCAGCTTGACAGTGGGCAATCAGCCCCAGCATTTT
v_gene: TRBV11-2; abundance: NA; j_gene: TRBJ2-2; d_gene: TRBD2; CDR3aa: CASSFSGLAGVNTGELFF; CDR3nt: TGTGCCAGCAGCTTTTCGGGACTAGCGGGGGTTAACACCGGGGAGCTGTTTTTT
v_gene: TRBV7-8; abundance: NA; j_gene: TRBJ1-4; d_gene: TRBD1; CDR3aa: CASSLGTGINEKLFF; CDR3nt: TGTGCCAGCAGCTTGGGGACAGGCATTAATGAAAAACTGTTTTTT
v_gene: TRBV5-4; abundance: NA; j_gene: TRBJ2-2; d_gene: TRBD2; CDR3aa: CASRAGLAGGNGGELFF; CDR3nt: TGTGCCAGCAGGGCGGGACTAGCGGGGGGCAATGGCGGGGAGCTGTTTTTT